This T cell receptor beta chain was documented in a study of blood T cell repertoires in COVID-19. Across the study: Samples representing acute and convalescent COVID-19 were sourced from the United States, Italy and Spain. The cDNA or gDNA used as material had been derived from T cells, B-cell-depleted T cells, or PBMCs.

How the authors handled the data: Estimates of nucleated cell counts were drawn from the amplification of reference gene primers. Some clones are missing from TCRdb's copy, which holds only in-frame ones; the method was immunoSEQ multiplex PCR. V, J and clone size were drawn from that table, and D and trimming were deduced from the DNA. The sample records under 350,000 clones, 85% being singletons. The ends were cut back, 4 bases at V and 5 bases at J, with 14 bases in the middle. The CDR3 covers 14 residues. CDR1 is WSHSY and CDR2 is SAAADI in the germline V gene. The rearrangement uses TRBV10-2 and TRBJ2-5, with D perhaps TRBD1 (6 bases). This clonotype originated in a human donor in a cohort sampled during active COVID-19. The source material was peripheral blood. CDR3 nucleotides: TGCGCCAGCAGTGGGGGGCTTACGTCCGAGACCCAGTACTTC. Translated, it gives CASSGGLTSETQYF.